The table lists the clone carrying this T cell receptor (beta chain) with a count of one. This CDR3 region has 16 residues. Between the trimmed V and J ends, which lost 5 bases and 3 bases, there was a span of 17 bases. The germline V gene has CDR1 PRHDT and CDR2 FYEKMQ (reference sequence). The data belong to a study of shared clonotypes between healthy human individuals. Assay: immunoSEQ multiplex PCR; the TCRdb copy retains only in-frame clones and omits some. The sample shows approximately 840,000 clones, roughly 96% of them seen only once. Terminally differentiated effector memory CD45RA+ cells were left out of the naive CD8 fraction, which was CD45RO-negative and positively selected for CCR7.

The chain joins TRBV13 to TRBJ2-1; D call uncertain. The receptor's source is a man in his thirties or forties in good health. Sample: naive CD8+ T cells sorted from blood. This chain's CDR3 is CASSRLGENRYNEQFF. CDR3 in DNA: TGTGCCAGCAGCCGTCTCGGCGAGAACCGCTACAATGAGCAGTTCTTC.